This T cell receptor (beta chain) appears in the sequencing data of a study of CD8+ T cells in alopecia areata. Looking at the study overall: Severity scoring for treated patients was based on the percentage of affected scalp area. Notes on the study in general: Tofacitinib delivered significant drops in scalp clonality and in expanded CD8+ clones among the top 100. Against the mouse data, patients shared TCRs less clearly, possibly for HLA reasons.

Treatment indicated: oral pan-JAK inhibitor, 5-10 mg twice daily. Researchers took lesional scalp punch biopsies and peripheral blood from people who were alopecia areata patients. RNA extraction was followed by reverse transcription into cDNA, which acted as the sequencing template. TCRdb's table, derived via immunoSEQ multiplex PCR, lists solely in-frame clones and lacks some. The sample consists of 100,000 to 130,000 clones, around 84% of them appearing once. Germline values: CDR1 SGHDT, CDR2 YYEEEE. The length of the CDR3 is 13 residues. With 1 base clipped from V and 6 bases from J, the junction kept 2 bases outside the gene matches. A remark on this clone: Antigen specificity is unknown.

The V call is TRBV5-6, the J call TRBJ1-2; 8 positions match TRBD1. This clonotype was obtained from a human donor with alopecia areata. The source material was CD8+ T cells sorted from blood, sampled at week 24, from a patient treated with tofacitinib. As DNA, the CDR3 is TGTGCCAGCAGCTTGACAGGGGGGCATGGCTACACCTTC. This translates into CASSLTGGHGYTF.